These T cell receptor beta chains were read from a single sample in a study of shared clonotypes between healthy human individuals. Measured with immunoSEQ multiplex PCR; TCRdb has only the in-frame clones, and not every one. The table shows 1.6 million or so clones, with roughly 98.5% occurring only once. Specimen: naive CD4+ T cells sorted from blood. The receptors derive from a young man in good health. CDR3s include the opening cysteine and the closing phenylalanine or tryptophan. D genes are given only for firm matches.

d_gene: -
j_gene: TRBJ2-1
v_gene: TRBV2
len: 16
CDR3aa: CASSESGIAVYNEQFF
CDR3nt: TGTGCCAGCAGTGAATCGGGGATAGCGGTTTACAATGAGCAGTTCTTC

d_gene: -
j_gene: TRBJ2-3
v_gene: TRBV2
len: 15
CDR3aa: CASSGTVSSTDTQYF
CDR3nt: TGTGCCAGCAGTGGGACAGTTTCTAGCACAGATACGCAGTATTTT

d_gene: TRBD2
j_gene: TRBJ2-1
v_gene: TRBV4-1
len: 16
CDR3aa: CASSQEMQRGYNEQFF
CDR3nt: TGCGCCAGCAGCCAAGAGATGCAGCGGGGCTACAATGAGCAGTTCTTC

d_gene: TRBD2
j_gene: TRBJ2-7
v_gene: TRBV25-1
len: 14
CDR3aa: CASSGLAGTYEQYF
CDR3nt: TGTGCCAGCAGTGGACTAGCGGGCACCTACGAGCAGTACTTC

d_gene: -
j_gene: TRBJ2-1
v_gene: TRBV6-6
len: 12
CDR3aa: CASSPSATGALF
CDR3nt: TGTGCCAGCAGCCCTTCGGCAACGGGGGCCCTCTTC

d_gene: -
j_gene: TRBJ1-1
v_gene: TRBV28
len: 12
CDR3aa: CATIDGRIEAFF
CDR3nt: TGTGCCACCATCGATGGACGGATTGAAGCTTTCTTT

d_gene: -
j_gene: TRBJ2-2
v_gene: TRBV18
len: 18
CDR3aa: CASSRTSTSGVSTGELFF
CDR3nt: TGTGCCAGCTCCCGTACCTCGACCAGCGGAGTTAGCACCGGGGAGCTGTTTTTT

d_gene: -
j_gene: TRBJ1-1
v_gene: TRBV7-3
len: 12
CDR3aa: CASSLGGAEAFF
CDR3nt: TGTGCCAGCAGCTTAGGAGGTGCTGAAGCTTTCTTT

d_gene: TRBD2
j_gene: TRBJ2-7
v_gene: TRBV5-4
len: 14
CDR3aa: CASSSAGVGYEQYF
CDR3nt: TGTGCCAGCAGCTCAGCGGGAGTGGGCTACGAGCAGTACTTC

d_gene: TRBD1
j_gene: TRBJ1-5
v_gene: TRBV28
len: 18
CDR3aa: CASSTYKVGQFSNQPQHF
CDR3nt: TGTGCCAGCAGTACTTATAAGGTGGGACAGTTTAGCAATCAGCCCCAGCATTTT